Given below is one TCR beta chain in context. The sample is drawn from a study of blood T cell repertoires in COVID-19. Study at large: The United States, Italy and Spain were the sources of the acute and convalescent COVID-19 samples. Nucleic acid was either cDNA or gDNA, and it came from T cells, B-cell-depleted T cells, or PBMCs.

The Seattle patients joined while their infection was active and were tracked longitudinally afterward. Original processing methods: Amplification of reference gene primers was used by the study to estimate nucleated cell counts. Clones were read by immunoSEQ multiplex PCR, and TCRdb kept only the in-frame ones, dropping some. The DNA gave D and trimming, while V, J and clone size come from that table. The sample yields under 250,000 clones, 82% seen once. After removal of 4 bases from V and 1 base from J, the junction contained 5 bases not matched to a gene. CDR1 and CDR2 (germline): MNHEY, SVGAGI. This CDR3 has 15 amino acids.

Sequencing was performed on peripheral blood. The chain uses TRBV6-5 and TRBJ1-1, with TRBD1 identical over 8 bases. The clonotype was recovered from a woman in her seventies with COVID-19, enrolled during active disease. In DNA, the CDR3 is TGTGCCAGCAGTTTGAGGACAGGGCAGAACACTGAAGCTTTCTTT. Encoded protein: CASSLRTGQNTEAFF.